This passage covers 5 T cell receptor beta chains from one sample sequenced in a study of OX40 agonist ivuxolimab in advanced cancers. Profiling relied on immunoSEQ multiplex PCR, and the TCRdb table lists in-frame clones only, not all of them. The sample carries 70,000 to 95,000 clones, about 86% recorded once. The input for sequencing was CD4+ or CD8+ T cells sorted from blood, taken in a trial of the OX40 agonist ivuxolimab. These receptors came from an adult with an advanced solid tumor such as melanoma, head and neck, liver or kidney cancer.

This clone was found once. Here the CDR3 reads CASSLPSGLGEAFF. The CDR3 nucleotides read TGCGCCAGCAGCTTGCCCTCAGGTCTCGGTGAAGCTTTCTTT. V usage is TRBV5-1 and J usage is TRBJ1-1; no clear D gene. The V gene's germline CDR1 is SGHRS and CDR2 YFSETQ. Between the trimmed V and J ends, which lost 1 base and 7 bases, there was a span of 14 bases. The CDR3 spans 14 residues. Based on the CDR3 plus reference TRBV5-1 and TRBJ1-1, the full variable domain is KAGVTQTPRYLIKTRGQQVTLSCSPISGHRSVSWYQQTPGQGLQFLFEYFSETQRNKGNFPGRFSGRQFSNSRSEMNVSTLELGDSALYLCASSLPSGLGEAFFGQGTRLTVV.

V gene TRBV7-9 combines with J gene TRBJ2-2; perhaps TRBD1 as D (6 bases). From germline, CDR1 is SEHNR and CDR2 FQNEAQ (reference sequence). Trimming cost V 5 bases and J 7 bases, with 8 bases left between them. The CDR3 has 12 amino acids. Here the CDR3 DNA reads TGTGCCAGCAGCCCCAGGGGCGGGGAGCTGTTTTTT. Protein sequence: CASSPRGGELFF.

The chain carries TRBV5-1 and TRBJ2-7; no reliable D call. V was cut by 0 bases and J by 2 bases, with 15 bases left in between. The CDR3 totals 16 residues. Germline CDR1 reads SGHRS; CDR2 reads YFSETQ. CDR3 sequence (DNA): TGCGCCAGCAGCTTGGCGCAGCGAGTAATTCCCTACGAGCAGTACTTC. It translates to CASSLAQRVIPYEQYF.

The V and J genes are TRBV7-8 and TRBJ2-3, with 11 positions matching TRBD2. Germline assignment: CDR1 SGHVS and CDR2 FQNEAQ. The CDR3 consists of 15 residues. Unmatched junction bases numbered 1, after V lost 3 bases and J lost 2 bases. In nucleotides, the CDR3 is TGTGCCAGCAGCTTTAGCGGGGGGGACACAGATACGCAGTATTTT. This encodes CASSFSGGDTDTQYF.

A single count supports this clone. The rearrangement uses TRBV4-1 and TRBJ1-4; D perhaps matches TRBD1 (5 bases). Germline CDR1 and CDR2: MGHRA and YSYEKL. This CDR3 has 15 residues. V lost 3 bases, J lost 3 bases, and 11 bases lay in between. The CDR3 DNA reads TGCGCCAGCAGCCAGGAGGGACTCCCTAATGAAAAACTGTTTTTT. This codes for CASSQEGLPNEKLFF.